Listed here is a single T cell receptor (beta chain). The sample comes from a study of blood T cell repertoires in COVID-19. On the study more broadly: COVID-19 samples from acute and convalescent phases originated in the United States, Italy and Spain. The analysed material was cDNA or gDNA that came from T cells, B-cell-depleted T cells, or PBMCs.

CDR3 length: 16 amino acids. J gave up 5 bases and V 5 bases, and 11 bases lay outside the gene matches. CDR1 is SGHNT, CDR2 YENEEA, per germline. Authors' analysis steps: Reference gene primer amplification in the assay estimated nucleated cell counts. The table came from immunoSEQ multiplex PCR; TCRdb's copy has only in-frame clones and leaves some out. The D gene and trimming were derived from the DNA, and the V and J assignments and clone size from that table. The sample holds some 250,000 clones; roughly 88% are singletons and the top ten take around 0.78%. The sequencing input was peripheral blood. This TCR derives from a woman between 25 and 40 years old with acute or convalescent COVID-19. V gene TRBV11-3 combines with J gene TRBJ2-3, with 9 bases fitting TRBD2. The CDR3 DNA reads TGTGCCAGCAGCCCCGGGGTAGCGGGAGCCCAAGATACGCAGTATTTT. This gives the protein CASSPGVAGAQDTQYF.